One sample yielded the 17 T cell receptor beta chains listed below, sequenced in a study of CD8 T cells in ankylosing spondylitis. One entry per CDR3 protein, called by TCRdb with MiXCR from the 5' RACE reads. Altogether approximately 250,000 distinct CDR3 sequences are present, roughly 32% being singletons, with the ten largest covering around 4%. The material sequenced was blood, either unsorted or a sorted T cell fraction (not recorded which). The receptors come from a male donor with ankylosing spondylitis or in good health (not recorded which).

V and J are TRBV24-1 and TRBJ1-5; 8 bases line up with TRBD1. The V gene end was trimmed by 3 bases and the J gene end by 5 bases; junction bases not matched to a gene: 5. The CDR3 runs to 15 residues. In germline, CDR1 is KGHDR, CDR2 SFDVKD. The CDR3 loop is CATSDPGQGDQPQHF. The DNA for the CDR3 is TGTGCCACCAGTGATCCTGGACAGGGCGATCAGCCCCAGCATTTT.

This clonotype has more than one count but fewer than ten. The CDR3 is CATSRDNRSRETQYF. In DNA, the CDR3 is TGTGCCACCAGCAGAGATAACAGGAGTCGAGAGACCCAGTACTTC. The chain is built from TRBV15 and TRBJ2-5, with a weak D call TRBD1 (5 bases). This CDR3 comprises 15 residues. Germline CDR1 reads LNHNV; CDR2 reads YYDKDF (reference sequence). Trimming removed 0 bases at V and 4 bases at J, with 12 bases between.

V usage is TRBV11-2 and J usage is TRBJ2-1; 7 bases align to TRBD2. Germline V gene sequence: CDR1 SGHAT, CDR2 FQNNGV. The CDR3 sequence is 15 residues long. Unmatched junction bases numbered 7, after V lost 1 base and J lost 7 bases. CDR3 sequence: CASSLGGGTWNEQFF. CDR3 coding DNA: TGTGCCAGCAGCTTAGGGGGGGGAACGTGGAATGAGCAGTTCTTC. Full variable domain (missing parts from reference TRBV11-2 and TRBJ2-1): EAGVAQSPRYKIIEKRQSVAFWCNPISGHATLYWYQQILGQGPKLLIQFQNNGVVDDSQLPKDRFSAERLKGVDSTLKIQPAKLEDSAVYLCASSLGGGTWNEQFFGPGTRLTVL.

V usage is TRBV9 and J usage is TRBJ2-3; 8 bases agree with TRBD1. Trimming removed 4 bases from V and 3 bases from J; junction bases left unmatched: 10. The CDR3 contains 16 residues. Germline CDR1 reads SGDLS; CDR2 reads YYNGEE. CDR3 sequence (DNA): TGTGCCAGCAGCCGCAACCAGGGGGCAGCGACAGATACGCAGTATTTT. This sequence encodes CASSRNQGAATDTQYF.

This CDR3 is CASSSRDRGFPLHF. The CDR3 DNA reads TGTGCCAGCAGTAGCCGGGACAGGGGGTTCCCCCTCCACTTT. The J gene is TRBJ1-6, the V gene TRBV6-1; 11 nucleotides align to TRBD1. CDR3 size: 14 residues. Germline V CDR1 and CDR2: MNHNS, SASEGT. J gave up 13 bases and V 5 bases, and 7 bases lay outside the gene matches.

The CDR3: CASSSSGAGTDTQYF. CDR3 bases: TGTGCCAGCAGTTCCTCGGGGGCGGGCACAGATACGCAGTATTTT. The chain couples TRBV28 to TRBJ2-3, with D perhaps assigned TRBD1 or TRBD2 (6 bases each). Germline V gives CDR1 MDHEN, CDR2 SYDVKM. V was shortened by 4 bases and J by 1 base, with 12 bases between the two germline ends. The CDR3 loop spans 15 amino acids.

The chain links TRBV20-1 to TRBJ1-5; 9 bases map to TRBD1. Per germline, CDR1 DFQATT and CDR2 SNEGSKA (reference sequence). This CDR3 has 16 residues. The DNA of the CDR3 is TGCAGGAAACAGGGGGCGAGGATCTATAGCAATCAGCCCCAGCATTTT. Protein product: CRKQGARIYSNQPQHF.

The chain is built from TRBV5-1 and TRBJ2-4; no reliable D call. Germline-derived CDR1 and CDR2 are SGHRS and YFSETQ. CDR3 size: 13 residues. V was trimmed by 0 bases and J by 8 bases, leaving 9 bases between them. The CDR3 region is CASSLEPRHIQYF. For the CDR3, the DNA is TGCGCCAGCAGCTTGGAACCTCGGCACATTCAGTACTTC.

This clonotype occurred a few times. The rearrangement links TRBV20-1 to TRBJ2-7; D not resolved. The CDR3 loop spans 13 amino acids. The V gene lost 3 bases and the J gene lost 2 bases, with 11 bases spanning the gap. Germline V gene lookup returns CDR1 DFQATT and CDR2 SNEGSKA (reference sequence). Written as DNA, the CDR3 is TGCAGTGCTAGGACCGGCCTTACCTACGAGCAGTACTTC. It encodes CSARTGLTYEQYF.

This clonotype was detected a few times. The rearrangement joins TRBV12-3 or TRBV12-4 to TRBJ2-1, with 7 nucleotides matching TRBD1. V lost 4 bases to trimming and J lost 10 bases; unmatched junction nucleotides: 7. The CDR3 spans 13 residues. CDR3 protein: CASSYGQAGEQFF. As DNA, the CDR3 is TGTGCCAGCAGTTACGGACAGGCTGGGGAGCAGTTCTTC.

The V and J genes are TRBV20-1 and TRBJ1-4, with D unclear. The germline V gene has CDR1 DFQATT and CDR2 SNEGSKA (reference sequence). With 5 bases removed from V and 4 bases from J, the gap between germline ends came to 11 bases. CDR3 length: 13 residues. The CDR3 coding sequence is TGCAGTGCTCTCCTGAAAAGTAATGAAAAACTGTTTTTT. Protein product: CSALLKSNEKLFF.

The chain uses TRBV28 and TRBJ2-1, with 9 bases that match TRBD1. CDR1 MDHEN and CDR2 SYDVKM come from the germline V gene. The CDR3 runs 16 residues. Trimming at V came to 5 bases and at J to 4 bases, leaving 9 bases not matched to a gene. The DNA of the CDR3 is TGTGCCAGCAGTGCCCCGGACAGGGGATCTTACAATGAGCAGTTCTTC. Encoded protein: CASSAPDRGSYNEQFF.

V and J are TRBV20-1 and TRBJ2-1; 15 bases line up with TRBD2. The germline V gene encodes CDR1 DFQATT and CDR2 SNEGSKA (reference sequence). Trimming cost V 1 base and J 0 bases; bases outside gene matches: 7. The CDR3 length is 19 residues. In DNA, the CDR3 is TGCAGTGCTAGAGGGAGGGGACTAGCGGGGGGCCTCTCCTACAATGAGCAGTTCTTC. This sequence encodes CSARGRGLAGGLSYNEQFF.

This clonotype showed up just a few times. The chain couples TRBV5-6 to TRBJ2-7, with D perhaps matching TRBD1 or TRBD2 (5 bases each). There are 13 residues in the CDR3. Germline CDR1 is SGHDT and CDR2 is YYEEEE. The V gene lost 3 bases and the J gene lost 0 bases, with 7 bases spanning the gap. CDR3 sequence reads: CASSWGYSYEQYF. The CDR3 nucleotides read TGTGCCAGCAGCTGGGGGTACTCCTACGAGCAGTACTTC.

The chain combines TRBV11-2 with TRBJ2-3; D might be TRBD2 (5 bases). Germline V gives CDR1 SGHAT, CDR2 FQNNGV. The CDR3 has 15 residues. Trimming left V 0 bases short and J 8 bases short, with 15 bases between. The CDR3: CASSLDRLTEGTQYF. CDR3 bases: TGTGCCAGCAGCTTAGATAGACTGACTGAGGGTACGCAGTATTTT.

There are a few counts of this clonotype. The CDR3 nucleotides are TGTGCCAGCAGTTTCAGCCGGGGGGAACAGCCCCAGCATTTT. The encoded protein is CASSFSRGEQPQHF. The chain employs TRBV6-5 and TRBJ1-5; the D gene is possibly TRBD1 (5 bases). CDR3 length: 14 amino acids. V was pared by 4 bases and J by 7 bases, with 14 bases between. Germline V gene data show CDR1 as MNHEY and CDR2 as SVGAGI.

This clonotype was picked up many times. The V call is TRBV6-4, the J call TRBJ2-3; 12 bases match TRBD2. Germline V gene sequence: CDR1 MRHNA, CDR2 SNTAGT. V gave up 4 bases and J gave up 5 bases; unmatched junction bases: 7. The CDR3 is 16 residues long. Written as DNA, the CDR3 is TGTGCCAGCAGTGCCCTAGCGGGGGGGTCCGAAGATACGCAGTATTTT. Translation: CASSALAGGSEDTQYF.